The 27 T cell receptor beta chains reported below all come from one sample, sequenced in a study of blood T cell repertoires in COVID-19. Clones were read by immunoSEQ multiplex PCR, and TCRdb kept only the in-frame ones, dropping some. This sample has roughly 30,000 clones; around 89% occur once, and the top ten carry over 3.5%. The sequenced material came from peripheral blood. The receptor set was obtained from a human donor in a cohort sampled during active COVID-19.

The gene calls are TRBV6-5 and TRBJ1-4, with 9 bases lining up with TRBD1. Germline-derived CDR1 and CDR2 are MNHEY and SVGAGI. CDR3 length: 16 residues. With 0 bases clipped from V and 5 bases from J, the junction kept 4 bases outside the gene matches. DNA for the CDR3: TGTGCCAGCAGTTACTCCTCGGGACAGGGAAATGAAAAACTGTTTTTT. As protein: CASSYSSGQGNEKLFF.

The chain joins TRBV5-4 to TRBJ2-2, with 11 bases aligning to TRBD2. In germline, CDR1 is SGHNT, CDR2 YYREEE (reference sequence). This CDR3 is 16 amino acids long. The V and J ends lost 3 bases and 5 bases, in that order; junction bases with no gene match: 6. The CDR3 nucleotides are TGTGCCAGCAGCTCGGGGACTAGCGGATTGACCGGGGAGCTGTTTTTT. Encoded protein: CASSSGTSGLTGELFF.

The chain couples TRBV7-8 to TRBJ1-6; 9 nucleotides line up with TRBD1. J was trimmed by 8 bases and V by 8 bases; bases with no gene match: 4. In germline, CDR1 is SGHVS, CDR2 FQNEAQ. The CDR3 extends over 13 amino acids. CDR3 in DNA: TGTGCCAGCGGGGGACAGGGAGATTCACCCCTCCACTTT. Translation gives CASGGQGDSPLHF.

The rearrangement uses TRBV27 and TRBJ2-3; D unresolved. CDR1 and CDR2 (germline): MNHEY, SMNVEV (reference sequence). Trimming removed 3 bases from V and 2 bases from J, with 9 bases in between. There are 14 residues in the CDR3. CDR3 nucleotides: TGTGCCAGCAGTTTTTCCAGTCCCACAGATACGCAGTATTTT. Amino acids: CASSFSSPTDTQYF.

The chain employs TRBV14 and TRBJ2-1; 7 nucleotides match TRBD1. The CDR3 is 13 amino acids. Germline V gives CDR1 SGHDN, CDR2 FVKESK. Losses at the gene ends were 4 bases for V and 8 bases for J; bases not matched to a gene: 5. CDR3 amino acids: CASSRTRGHEQFF. The CDR3 coding sequence is TGTGCCAGCAGCCGAACGAGGGGGCATGAGCAGTTCTTC.

The chain recombines TRBV28 with TRBJ2-6; a possible D gene is TRBD2 (6 bases). V was clipped by 6 bases and J by 7 bases, with 7 bases between them. The CDR3 length is 12 residues. Germline CDR1 MDHEN, CDR2 SYDVKM. The CDR3 bases are TGTGCCAGCAGGGGGGGAGCCAACGTCCTGACTTTC. This gives the protein CASRGGANVLTF.

This chain connects TRBV7-9 to TRBJ2-5; 12 bases map to TRBD2. The length of the CDR3 is 15 residues. In germline, CDR1 is SEHNR, CDR2 FQNEAQ (reference sequence). V shed 2 bases and J 5 bases; nucleotides not matched to a gene: 3. The CDR3 sequence: CASSLLGLAGETQYF. In DNA form, the CDR3 reads TGTGCCAGCAGCTTACTGGGACTAGCGGGTGAGACCCAGTACTTC.

This clone was observed a handful of times. V gene TRBV9 combines with J gene TRBJ2-2; D remains unclear. Trimming shortened V by 0 bases and J by 0 bases, and 3 bases separated the two germline ends. The CDR3 loop spans 14 amino acids. Per germline, CDR1 SGDLS and CDR2 YYNGEE. This CDR3 is CASSVAANTGELFF. CDR3 DNA: TGTGCCAGCAGCGTAGCTGCGAACACCGGGGAGCTGTTTTTT.

V is TRBV21-1 and J is TRBJ1-1; the table's D call TRBD1 went unverified against the DNA. TRBV21-1 is a pseudogene segment. The CDR3 sequence is 14 residues long. CDR3 nucleotide sequence: TGTGCCAGCAGTCAGGGGGCCGGGTACACTGAAGCTTTCTTT. Protein sequence: CASSQGAGYTEAFF.

The rearrangement links TRBV29-1 to TRBJ2-1; 10 nucleotides match TRBD2. The CDR3 totals 12 residues. V shed 7 bases and J 10 bases; nucleotides not matched to a gene: 7. Looked up from germline, CDR1 is SQVTM and CDR2 is ANQGSEA. The CDR3 DNA reads as TGCAGCGCCGGAGCGGGGGGGGGCGAGCAGTTCTTC. Its translation: CSAGAGGGEQFF.

V and J are TRBV27 and TRBJ1-2; possibly TRBD1 for D (5 bases). Germline assignment: CDR1 MNHEY and CDR2 SMNVEV (reference sequence). V dropped 2 bases and J dropped 8 bases, with 15 bases sitting between them. The CDR3 is made up of 14 amino acids. CDR3 sequence reads: CASSLGRQGGGYTF. CDR3 nucleotide sequence: TGTGCCAGCAGTTTAGGGCGGCAGGGAGGAGGCTACACCTTC.

CDR3 sequence (DNA): TGCGCCAGCAGCTTGGAGGCGGGGAGTGCGGGCTCACCCCTCCACTTT. Translation: CASSLEAGSAGSPLHF. The chain is built from TRBV5-1 and TRBJ1-6, with D unresolved. CDR3 length: 16 amino acids. From germline, CDR1 is SGHRS and CDR2 YFSETQ. Trimming removed 0 bases at V and 10 bases at J, with 17 bases between. Based on the CDR3 plus reference TRBV5-1 and TRBJ1-6, the full variable domain is KAGVTQTPRYLIKTRGQQVTLSCSPISGHRSVSWYQQTPGQGLQFLFEYFSETQRNKGNFPGRFSGRQFSNSRSEMNVSTLELGDSALYLCASSLEAGSAGSPLHFGNGTRLTVT.

This chain links TRBV6-5 with TRBJ1-4, with D possibly TRBD1 on 6 matching bases. The CDR3 length is 15 residues. The V end lost 0 bases, the J end lost 4 bases, and 9 bases lay between the germline ends. Germline lookup yields CDR1 MNHEY and CDR2 SVGAGI. The CDR3: CASSYSGRGNEKLFF. For the CDR3, the DNA is TGTGCCAGCAGTTACTCAGGCAGGGGTAATGAAAAACTGTTTTTT.

This chain uses TRBV29-1 with TRBJ1-3; the D gene is possibly TRBD1 (5 bases). The V gene lost 8 bases and the J gene lost 3 bases, with 11 bases spanning the gap. The CDR3 is 12 residues long. CDR1 SQVTM and CDR2 ANQGSEA come from the germline V gene. The CDR3 sequence: CSIQGLGNTIYF. CDR3 nucleotide sequence: TGCAGCATTCAGGGACTTGGAAACACCATATATTTT.

The rearrangement joins TRBV6-5 to TRBJ2-7; 7 bases map to TRBD1. The J segment lost 3 bases and the V segment lost 8 bases, leaving 4 bases of the junction unmatched. The CDR3 extends over 12 amino acids. Germline V CDR1 and CDR2: MNHEY, SVGAGI. CDR3 region: CASQAGGYEQYF. CDR3 nucleotide sequence: TGTGCCAGCCAGGCAGGGGGCTACGAGCAGTACTTC.

The V gene is TRBV3-1 (or the pseudogene TRBV3-2), the J gene TRBJ2-5; 7 nucleotides agree with TRBD1. The CDR3 has 15 residues. Losses at the gene ends were 4 bases for V and 3 bases for J; bases not matched to a gene: 8. The germline V gene has CDR1 LGHDT and CDR2 YNNKEL (reference sequence). CDR3 sequence (DNA): TGTGCCAGCAGCCCAACCGGGACAGCAAAAGAGACCCAGTACTTC. Protein product: CASSPTGTAKETQYF.

This rearrangement joins TRBV10-3 to TRBJ1-1, with 9 bases matching TRBD1. This CDR3 spans 15 amino acids. In germline, CDR1 is ENHRY, CDR2 SYGVKD. The J segment lost 2 bases and the V segment lost 4 bases, leaving 5 bases of the junction unmatched. CDR3 sequence (DNA): TGTGCCATCAGTGTCCGGGGACAGGGCAACACTGAAGCTTTCTTT. Amino acids: CAISVRGQGNTEAFF.

The chain has TRBV7-2 and TRBJ1-1, with D uncertain. This CDR3 is built from 15 residues. Germline CDR1 and CDR2: SGHTA and FQGNSA. V dropped 1 base and J dropped 2 bases, with 11 bases sitting between them. The CDR3 loop is CASSLDGGINTEAFF. CDR3 nucleotide sequence: TGTGCCAGCAGCTTAGACGGCGGGATAAACACTGAAGCTTTCTTT.

The rearrangement uses TRBV5-5 and TRBJ2-7; 9 bases agree with TRBD1. Germline CDR1 SGHKS, CDR2 YYEKEE (reference sequence). V shed 3 bases and J 5 bases; nucleotides not matched to a gene: 6. The CDR3 has 14 amino acids. CDR3 in amino acids: CASSWGQGEDEQYF. For the CDR3, the DNA is TGTGCCAGCAGCTGGGGACAGGGAGAGGACGAGCAGTACTTC.

The rearrangement joins TRBV10-2 to TRBJ1-1; 7 positions match TRBD1. The length of the CDR3 is 15 residues. Trimming cost V 4 bases and J 11 bases; bases outside gene matches: 16. Per germline, CDR1 WSHSY and CDR2 SAAADI. CDR3 DNA: TGCGCCAGCAGTGGGTCTACAGGGGCTGACCGTCGGGCTTTCTTT. Its translation: CASSGSTGADRRAFF.

This chain joins TRBV10-3 and TRBJ2-1, with 11 nucleotides matching TRBD2. V was pared by 0 bases and J by 9 bases, with 10 bases of the junction left unmatched. This CDR3 is 17 amino acids long. Germline V gives CDR1 ENHRY, CDR2 SYGVKD. CDR3 protein: CAISESWNSGGAGEQFF. CDR3 DNA: TGTGCCATCAGTGAGTCGTGGAATAGCGGGGGGGCCGGTGAGCAGTTCTTC.

The rearrangement links TRBV5-1 to TRBJ2-2; 8 positions agree with TRBD2. Germline loops: CDR1 SGHRS, CDR2 YFSETQ. Unmatched junction bases numbered 8, after V lost 4 bases and J lost 3 bases. The CDR3 loop spans 16 amino acids. The CDR3 DNA reads as TGCGCCAGCAGCCCGTCCGGACTAGCCGACACCGGGGAGCTGTTTTTT. This encodes CASSPSGLADTGELFF. Filled out from reference TRBV5-1 and TRBJ2-2, the complete variable domain reads KAGVTQTPRYLIKTRGQQVTLSCSPISGHRSVSWYQQTPGQGLQFLFEYFSETQRNKGNFPGRFSGRQFSNSRSEMNVSTLELGDSALYLCASSPSGLADTGELFFGEGSRLTVL.

This clone has just a few counts. The chain combines TRBV3-1 (or the pseudogene TRBV3-2) with TRBJ1-4, with 9 bases matching TRBD1. CDR3 size: 15 residues. In germline, CDR1 is LGHDT, CDR2 YNNKEL (reference sequence). V dropped 5 bases and J dropped 7; count of bases not matched to a gene: 8. CDR3 DNA: TGTGCCAGCAGCTTGGGACAGGGAGGTGGTGAAAAACTGTTTTTT. This gives the protein CASSLGQGGGEKLFF.

The chain is built from TRBV7-2 and TRBJ2-2, with D perhaps TRBD1 (6 bases). V lost 5 bases, J lost 1 base, and 11 bases lay in between. The CDR3 extends over 15 amino acids. The germline V gene encodes CDR1 SGHTA and CDR2 FQGNSA. The CDR3: CASSPTGRNTGELFF. The DNA of the CDR3 is TGTGCCAGCAGCCCCACAGGGAGGAACACCGGGGAGCTGTTTTTT.

DNA for the CDR3: TGTGCCAGCAGCGTGGCGGGGAGGGATCAGCCCCAGCATTTT. Translation gives CASSVAGRDQPQHF. The rearrangement joins TRBV5-4 to TRBJ1-5; D gene unclear. V was trimmed by 4 bases and J by 5 bases, leaving 13 bases between them. Germline values: CDR1 SGHNT, CDR2 YYREEE (reference sequence). The CDR3 spans 14 residues.

The gene calls are TRBV6-5 and TRBJ1-3, with no clear D. Trimming left V 7 bases short and J 3 bases short, with 10 bases between. Germline CDR1 MNHEY, CDR2 SVGAGI. CDR3 size: 13 residues. The CDR3 is CASTTGFGNTIYF. Here the CDR3 DNA reads TGTGCCAGCACGACGGGTTTTGGAAACACCATATATTTT.

The V and J genes are TRBV7-2 and TRBJ2-7; 8 nucleotides match TRBD2. Germline V lookup: CDR1 SGHTA, CDR2 FQGNSA. Losses at the gene ends were 0 bases for V and 1 base for J; bases not matched to a gene: 2. The CDR3 extends over 15 amino acids. CDR3 nucleotides: TGTGCCAGCAGCTTAGCTAGCGGGGATTCCTACGAGCAGTACTTC. Residues: CASSLASGDSYEQYF.